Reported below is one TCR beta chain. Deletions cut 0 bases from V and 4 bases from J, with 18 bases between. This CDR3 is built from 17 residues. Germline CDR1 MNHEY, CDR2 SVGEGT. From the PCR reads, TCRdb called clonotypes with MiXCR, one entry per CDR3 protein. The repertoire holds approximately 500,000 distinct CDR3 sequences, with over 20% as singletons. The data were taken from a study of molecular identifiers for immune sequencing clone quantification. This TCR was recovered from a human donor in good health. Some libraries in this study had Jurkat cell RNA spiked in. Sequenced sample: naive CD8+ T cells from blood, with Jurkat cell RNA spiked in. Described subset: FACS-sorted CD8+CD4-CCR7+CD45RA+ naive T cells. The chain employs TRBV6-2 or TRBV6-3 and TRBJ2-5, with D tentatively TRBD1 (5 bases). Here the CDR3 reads CASSYSGAREPRETQYF. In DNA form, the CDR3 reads TGTGCCAGCAGTTACTCAGGGGCCCGCGAACCCCGAGAGACCCAGTACTTC.